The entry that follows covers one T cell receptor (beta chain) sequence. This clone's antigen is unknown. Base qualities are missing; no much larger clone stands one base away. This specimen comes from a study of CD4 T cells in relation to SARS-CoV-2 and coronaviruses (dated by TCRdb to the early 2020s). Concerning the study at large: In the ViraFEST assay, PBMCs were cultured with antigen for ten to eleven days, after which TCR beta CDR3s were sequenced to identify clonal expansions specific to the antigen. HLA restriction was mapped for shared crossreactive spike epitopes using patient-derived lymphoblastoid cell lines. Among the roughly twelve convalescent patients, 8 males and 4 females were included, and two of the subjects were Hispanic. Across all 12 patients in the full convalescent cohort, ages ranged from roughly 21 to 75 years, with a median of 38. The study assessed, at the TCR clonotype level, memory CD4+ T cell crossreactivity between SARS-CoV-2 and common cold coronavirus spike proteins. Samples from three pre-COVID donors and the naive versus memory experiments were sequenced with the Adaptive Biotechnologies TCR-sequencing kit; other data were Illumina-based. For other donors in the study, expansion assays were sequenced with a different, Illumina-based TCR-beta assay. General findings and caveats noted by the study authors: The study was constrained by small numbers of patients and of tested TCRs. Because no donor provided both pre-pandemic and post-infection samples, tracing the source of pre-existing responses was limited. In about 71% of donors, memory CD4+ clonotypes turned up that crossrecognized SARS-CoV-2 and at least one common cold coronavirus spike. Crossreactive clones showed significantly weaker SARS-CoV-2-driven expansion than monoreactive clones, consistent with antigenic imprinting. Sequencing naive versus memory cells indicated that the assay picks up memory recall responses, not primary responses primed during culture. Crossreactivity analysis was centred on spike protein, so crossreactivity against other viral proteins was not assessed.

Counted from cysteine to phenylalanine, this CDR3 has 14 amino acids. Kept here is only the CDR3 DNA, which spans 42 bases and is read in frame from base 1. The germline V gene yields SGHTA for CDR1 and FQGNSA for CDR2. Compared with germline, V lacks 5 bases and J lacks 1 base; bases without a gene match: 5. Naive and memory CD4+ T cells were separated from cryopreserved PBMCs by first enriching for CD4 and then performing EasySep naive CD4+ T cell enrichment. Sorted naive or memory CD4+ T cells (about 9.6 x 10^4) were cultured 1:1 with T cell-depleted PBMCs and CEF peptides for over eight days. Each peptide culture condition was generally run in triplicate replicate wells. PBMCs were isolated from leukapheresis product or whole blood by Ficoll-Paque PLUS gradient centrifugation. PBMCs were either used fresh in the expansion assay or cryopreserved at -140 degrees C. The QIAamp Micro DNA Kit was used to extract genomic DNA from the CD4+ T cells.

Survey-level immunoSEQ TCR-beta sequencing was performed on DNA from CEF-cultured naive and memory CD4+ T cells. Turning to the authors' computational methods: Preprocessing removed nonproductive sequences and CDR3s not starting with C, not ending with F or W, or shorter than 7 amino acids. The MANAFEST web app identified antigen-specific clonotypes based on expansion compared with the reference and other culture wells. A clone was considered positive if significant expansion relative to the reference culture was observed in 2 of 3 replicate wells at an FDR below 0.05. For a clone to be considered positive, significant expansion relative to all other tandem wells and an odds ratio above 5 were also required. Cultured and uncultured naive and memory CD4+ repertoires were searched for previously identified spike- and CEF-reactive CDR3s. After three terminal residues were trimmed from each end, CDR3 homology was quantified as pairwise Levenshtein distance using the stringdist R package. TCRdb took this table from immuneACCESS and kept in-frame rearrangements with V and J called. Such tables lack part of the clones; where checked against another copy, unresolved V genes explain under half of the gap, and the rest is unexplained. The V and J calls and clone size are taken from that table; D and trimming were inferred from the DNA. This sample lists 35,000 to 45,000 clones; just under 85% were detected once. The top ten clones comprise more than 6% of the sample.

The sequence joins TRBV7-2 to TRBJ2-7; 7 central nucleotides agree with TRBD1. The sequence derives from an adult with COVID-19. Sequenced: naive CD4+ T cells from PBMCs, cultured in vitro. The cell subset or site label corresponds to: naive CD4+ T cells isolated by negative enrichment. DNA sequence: TGTGCCAGCAGCCGCGGACAGGTGTCCTACGAGCAGTACTTC. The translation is CASSRGQVSYEQYF.